The sequence of this T cell receptor beta chain was determined in a study of CD8 T cells in ankylosing spondylitis. Study findings and constraints: The study identified a TCR beta motif of several highly homologous variants that appeared characteristic of ankylosing spondylitis blood. Researchers report that disease-linked clones proved CD8+ and relatively rare in peripheral blood. Past research had described some motif variants in reactive arthritis synovial fluid and blood. Significant enrichment of disease-linked clones was reportedly seen in matched ankylosing spondylitis synovial fluid.

Preparation of TCR beta libraries was done by quantitative 5'-RACE with molecular barcodes. MiXCR, applied by TCRdb to the 5' RACE reads, yields one record per CDR3 protein. The sample includes some 330,000 distinct CDR3 sequences, 7.5% to 9% of them seen just once. J was trimmed by 0 bases and V by 4 bases; bases with no gene match: 3. The length of the CDR3 is 15 residues. Germline assignment: CDR1 MNHNS and CDR2 SASEGT. This clonotype was seen a few times. As yet, its antigen is unknown. The sample was blood, either unsorted or a sorted T cell fraction (not recorded which). The V gene is TRBV6-1, the J gene TRBJ2-5, with TRBD2 matching over 9 bases. This TCR came from a male donor with ankylosing spondylitis. CDR3 residues: CASSATSGYQETQYF. The CDR3 nucleotides read TGTGCCAGCAGTGCGACTAGCGGTTACCAAGAGACCCAGTACTTC.